These 3 T cell receptor beta chains came from one sample sequenced in a study of shared clonotypes between healthy human individuals. Libraries were prepared by immunoSEQ multiplex PCR; TCRdb keeps only in-frame clonotypes and omits some of them. The sample carries about a million clones, about 70% recorded once. The sequenced sample was memory CD4+ T cells sorted from blood. The subset is: CD45RA-negative fraction. These receptors came from a man aged 18 to 29 in good health.

CDR3 region: CASSEFGRGGYTF. CDR3 in DNA: TGCGCCAGCAGTGAGTTTGGGAGGGGAGGCTACACCTTC. This rearrangement joins TRBV10-2 to TRBJ1-2; D possibly corresponds to TRBD1 (5 bases). The germline V gene has CDR1 WSHSY and CDR2 SAAADI. V was trimmed by 1 base and J by 8 bases, leaving 11 bases between them. This CDR3 is 13 amino acids long.

V is TRBV6-1 and J is TRBJ1-1, with a weak D call TRBD1 (6 bases). The germline gives CDR1 MNHNS, CDR2 SASEGT. The CDR3 length is 14 residues. V shed 6 bases and J shed 5 bases, with 16 bases lying between them. The CDR3, as DNA: TGTGCCAGCAGGATGAGGGGGACGGAAACTGAAGCTTTCTTT. Protein: CASRMRGTETEAFF.

The CDR3 DNA reads as TGCGCCAGCAGCCCTATGGGTTTGGAGCAGTACTTC. This translates into CASSPMGLEQYF. This chain connects TRBV5-1 to TRBJ2-7; no definite D call. In germline, CDR1 is SGHRS, CDR2 YFSETQ. Between the trimmed V and J ends, which lost 4 bases and 7 bases, there was a span of 12 bases. The CDR3 contains 12 residues.